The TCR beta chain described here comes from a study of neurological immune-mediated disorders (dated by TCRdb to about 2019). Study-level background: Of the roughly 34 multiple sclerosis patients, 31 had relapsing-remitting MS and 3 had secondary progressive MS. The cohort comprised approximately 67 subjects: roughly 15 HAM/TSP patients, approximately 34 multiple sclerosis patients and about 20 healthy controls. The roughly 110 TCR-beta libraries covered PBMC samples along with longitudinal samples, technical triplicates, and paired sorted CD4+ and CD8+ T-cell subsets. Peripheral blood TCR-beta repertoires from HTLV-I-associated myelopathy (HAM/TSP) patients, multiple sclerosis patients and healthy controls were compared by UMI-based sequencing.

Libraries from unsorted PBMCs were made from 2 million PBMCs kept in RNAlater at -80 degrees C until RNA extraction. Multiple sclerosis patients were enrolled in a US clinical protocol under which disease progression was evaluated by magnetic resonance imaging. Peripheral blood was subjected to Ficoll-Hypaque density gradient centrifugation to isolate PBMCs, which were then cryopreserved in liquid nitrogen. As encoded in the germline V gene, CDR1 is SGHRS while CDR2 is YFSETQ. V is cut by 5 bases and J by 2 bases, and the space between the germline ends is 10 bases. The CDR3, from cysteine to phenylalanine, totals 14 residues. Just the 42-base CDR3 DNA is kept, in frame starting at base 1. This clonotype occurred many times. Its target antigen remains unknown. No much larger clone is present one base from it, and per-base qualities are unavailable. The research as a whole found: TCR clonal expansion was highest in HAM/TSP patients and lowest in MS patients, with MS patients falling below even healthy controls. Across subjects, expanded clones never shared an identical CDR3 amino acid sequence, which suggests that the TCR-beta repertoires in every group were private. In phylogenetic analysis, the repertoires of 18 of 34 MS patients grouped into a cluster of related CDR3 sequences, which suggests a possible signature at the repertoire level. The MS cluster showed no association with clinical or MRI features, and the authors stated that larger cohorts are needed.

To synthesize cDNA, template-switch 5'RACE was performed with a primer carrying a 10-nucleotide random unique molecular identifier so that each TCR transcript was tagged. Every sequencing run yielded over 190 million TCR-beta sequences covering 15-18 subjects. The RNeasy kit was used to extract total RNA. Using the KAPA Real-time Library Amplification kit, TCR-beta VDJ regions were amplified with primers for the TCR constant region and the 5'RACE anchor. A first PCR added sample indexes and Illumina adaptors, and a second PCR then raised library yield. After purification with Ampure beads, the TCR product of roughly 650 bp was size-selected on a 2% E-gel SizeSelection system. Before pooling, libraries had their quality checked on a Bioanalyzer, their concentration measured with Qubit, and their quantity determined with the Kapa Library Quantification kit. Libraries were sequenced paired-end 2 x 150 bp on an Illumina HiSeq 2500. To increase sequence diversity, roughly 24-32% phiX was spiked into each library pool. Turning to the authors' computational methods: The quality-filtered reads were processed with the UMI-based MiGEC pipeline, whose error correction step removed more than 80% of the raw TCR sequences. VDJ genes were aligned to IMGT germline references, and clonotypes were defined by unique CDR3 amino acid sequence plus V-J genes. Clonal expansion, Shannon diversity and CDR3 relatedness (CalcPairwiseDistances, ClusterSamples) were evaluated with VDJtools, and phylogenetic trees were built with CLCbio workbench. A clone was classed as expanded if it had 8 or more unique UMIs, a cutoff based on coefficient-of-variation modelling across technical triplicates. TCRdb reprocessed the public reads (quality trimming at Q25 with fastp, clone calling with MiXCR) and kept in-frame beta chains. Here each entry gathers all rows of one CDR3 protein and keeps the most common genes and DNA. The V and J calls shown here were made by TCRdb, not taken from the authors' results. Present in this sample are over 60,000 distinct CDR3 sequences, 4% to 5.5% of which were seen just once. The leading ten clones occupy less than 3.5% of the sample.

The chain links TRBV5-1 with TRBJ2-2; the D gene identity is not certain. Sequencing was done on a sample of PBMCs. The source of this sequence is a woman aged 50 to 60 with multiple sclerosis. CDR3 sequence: CASSNQDNTGELFF. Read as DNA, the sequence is TGCGCCAGCAGTAATCAGGATAACACCGGGGAGCTGTTTTTT.